This note documents a single T cell receptor beta chain sequence. Individuals aged 18 to 89 years were recruited from 24 US areas. Recovered Cohort 3 donors showed two negative PCRs, clearance, or symptom resolution. The data derive from a study of blood T cell repertoires in COVID-19. Only in-frame clones appear in the TCRdb table, and some are missing; sequencing was by immunoSEQ multiplex PCR. The table records about 400,000 clones, 85% to 90% of them present only once. This CDR3 region has 13 residues. V lost 5 bases, J lost 4 bases, and 2 bases stayed unmatched. Germline CDR1 reads GTSNPN; CDR2 reads SVGIG (reference sequence).

Sequenced: PBMCs or T cells enriched from blood (not recorded which). The V and J genes are TRBV30 and TRBJ1-5, with TRBD1 matching 10 bases. This TCR derives from a woman in her 30s who had recovered from COVID-19. The CDR3 nucleotides are TGTGCCTGGGCGGGACAGGGGAATCAGCCCCAGCATTTT. Translation gives CAWAGQGNQPQHF. The full variable domain, with the rest looked up from reference TRBV30 and TRBJ1-5, is SQTIHQWPATLVQPVGSPLSLECTVEGTSNPNLYWYRQAAGRGLQLLFYSVGIGQISSEVPQNLSASRPQDRQFILSSKKLLLSDSGFYLCAWAGQGNQPQHFGDGTRLSIL.